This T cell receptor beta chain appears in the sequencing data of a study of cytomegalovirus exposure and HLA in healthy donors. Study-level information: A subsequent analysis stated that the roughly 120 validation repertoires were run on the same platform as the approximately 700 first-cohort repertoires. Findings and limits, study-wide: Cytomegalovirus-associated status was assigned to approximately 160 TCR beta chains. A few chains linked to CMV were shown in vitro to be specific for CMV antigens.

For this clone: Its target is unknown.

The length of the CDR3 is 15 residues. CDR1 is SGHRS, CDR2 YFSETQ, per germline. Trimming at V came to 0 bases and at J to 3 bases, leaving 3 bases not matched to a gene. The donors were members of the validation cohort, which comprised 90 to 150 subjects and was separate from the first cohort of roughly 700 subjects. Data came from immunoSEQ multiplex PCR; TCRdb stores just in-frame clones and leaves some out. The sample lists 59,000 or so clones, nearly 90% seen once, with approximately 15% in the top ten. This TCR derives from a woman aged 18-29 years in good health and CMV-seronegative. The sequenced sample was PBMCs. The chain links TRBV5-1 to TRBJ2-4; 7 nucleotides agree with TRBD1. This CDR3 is CASSLGQGIKNIQYF. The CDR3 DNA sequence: TGCGCCAGCAGCTTGGGACAGGGAATCAAAAACATTCAGTACTTC.